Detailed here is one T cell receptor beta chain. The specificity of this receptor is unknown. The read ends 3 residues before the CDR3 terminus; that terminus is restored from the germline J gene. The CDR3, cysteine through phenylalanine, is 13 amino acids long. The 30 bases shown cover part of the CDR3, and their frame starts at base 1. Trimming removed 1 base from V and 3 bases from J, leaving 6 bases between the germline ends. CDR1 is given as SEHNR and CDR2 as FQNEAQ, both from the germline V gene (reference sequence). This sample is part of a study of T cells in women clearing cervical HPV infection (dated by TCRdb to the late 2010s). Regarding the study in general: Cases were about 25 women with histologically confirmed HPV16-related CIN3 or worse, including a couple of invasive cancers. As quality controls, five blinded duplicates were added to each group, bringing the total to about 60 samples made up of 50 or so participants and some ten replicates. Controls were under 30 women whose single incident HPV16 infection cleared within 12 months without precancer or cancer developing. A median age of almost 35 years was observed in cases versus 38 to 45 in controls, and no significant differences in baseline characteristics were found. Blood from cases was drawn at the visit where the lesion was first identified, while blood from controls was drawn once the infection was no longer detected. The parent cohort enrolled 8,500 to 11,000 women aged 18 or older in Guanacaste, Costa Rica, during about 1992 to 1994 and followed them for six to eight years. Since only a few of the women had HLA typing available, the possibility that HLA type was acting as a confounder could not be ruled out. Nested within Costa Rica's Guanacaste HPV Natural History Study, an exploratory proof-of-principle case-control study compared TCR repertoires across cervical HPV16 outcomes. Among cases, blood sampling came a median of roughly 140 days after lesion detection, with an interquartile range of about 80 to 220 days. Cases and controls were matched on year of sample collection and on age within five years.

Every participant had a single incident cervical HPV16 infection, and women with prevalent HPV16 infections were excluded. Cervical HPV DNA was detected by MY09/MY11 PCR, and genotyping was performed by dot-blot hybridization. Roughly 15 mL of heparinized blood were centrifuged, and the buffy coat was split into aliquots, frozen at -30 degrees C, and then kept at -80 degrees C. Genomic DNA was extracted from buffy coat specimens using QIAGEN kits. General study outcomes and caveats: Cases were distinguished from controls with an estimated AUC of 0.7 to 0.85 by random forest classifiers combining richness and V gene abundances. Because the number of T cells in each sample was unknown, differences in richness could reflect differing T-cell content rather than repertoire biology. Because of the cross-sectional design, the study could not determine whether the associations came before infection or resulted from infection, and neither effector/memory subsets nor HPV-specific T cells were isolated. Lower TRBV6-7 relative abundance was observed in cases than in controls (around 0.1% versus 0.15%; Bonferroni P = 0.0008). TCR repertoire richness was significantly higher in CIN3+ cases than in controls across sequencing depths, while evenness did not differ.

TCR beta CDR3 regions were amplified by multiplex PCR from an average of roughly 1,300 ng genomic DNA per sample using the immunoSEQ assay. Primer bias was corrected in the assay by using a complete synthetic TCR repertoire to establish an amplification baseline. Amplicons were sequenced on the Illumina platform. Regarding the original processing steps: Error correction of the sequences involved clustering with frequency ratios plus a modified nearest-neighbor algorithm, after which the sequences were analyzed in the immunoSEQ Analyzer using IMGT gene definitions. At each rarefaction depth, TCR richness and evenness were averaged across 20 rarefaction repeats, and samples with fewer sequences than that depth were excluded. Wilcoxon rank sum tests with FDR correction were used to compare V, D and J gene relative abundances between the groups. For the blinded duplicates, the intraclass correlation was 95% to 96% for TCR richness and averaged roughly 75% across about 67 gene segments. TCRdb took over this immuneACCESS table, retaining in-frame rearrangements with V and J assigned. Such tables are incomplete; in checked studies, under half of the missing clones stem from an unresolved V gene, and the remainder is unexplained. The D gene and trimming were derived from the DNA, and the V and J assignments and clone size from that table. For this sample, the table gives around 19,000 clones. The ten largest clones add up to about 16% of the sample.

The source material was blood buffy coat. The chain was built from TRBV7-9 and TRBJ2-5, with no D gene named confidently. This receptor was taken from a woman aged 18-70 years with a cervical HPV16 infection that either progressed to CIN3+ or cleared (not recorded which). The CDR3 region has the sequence CASSLVAEETQYF. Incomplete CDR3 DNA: TGTGCCAGCAGCTTAGTGGCAGAAGAGACC.